The next 29 T cell receptor beta chains were all read from a single sample in a study of blood T cell repertoires in COVID-19. Data came from immunoSEQ multiplex PCR; TCRdb stores just in-frame clones and leaves some out. This table has roughly 150,000 clones, roughly 88% appearing once. The sequenced sample consisted of peripheral blood. The receptor set was obtained from a woman of 80 years or more with active or convalescent COVID-19.

The chain joins TRBV6-2 or TRBV6-3 to TRBJ2-1; TRBD2 matches at 9 bases. The CDR3 extends over 21 amino acids. Germline loops: CDR1 MNHEY, CDR2 SVGEGT. V lost 2 bases to trimming and J lost 0 bases; unmatched junction nucleotides: 17. CDR3 nucleotides: TGTGCCAGCAGTTACCCTTCTGCGGGGGGGCTCCCATCCTCCTCCTACAATGAGCAGTTCTTC. It encodes CASSYPSAGGLPSSSYNEQFF.

This clone was observed a single time. The rearrangement uses TRBV6-2 or TRBV6-3 and TRBJ2-2; D may be TRBD2 (5 bases). Germline CDR1 MNHEY, CDR2 SVGEGT. V was clipped by 5 bases and J by 8 bases, with 12 bases between them. The length of the CDR3 is 13 residues. CDR3: CASSLIRGGELFF. The CDR3, as DNA: TGTGCCAGCAGTCTGATAAGAGGGGGGGAGCTGTTTTTT.

This chain's CDR3 is CASSGTSGVPDTQYF. DNA for the CDR3: TGTGCCAGCAGTGGGACTAGCGGGGTCCCAGATACGCAGTATTTT. The chain recombines TRBV2 with TRBJ2-3, with 12 bases fitting TRBD2. CDR1 and CDR2 (germline): SNHLY, FYNNEI. This CDR3 has 15 residues. J was trimmed by 4 bases and V by 4 bases; bases with no gene match: 3.

CDR3 amino acids: CASSQAAVSSSYNEQFF. CDR3 sequence (DNA): TGTGCCAGCAGCCAAGCCGCCGTTTCTAGCTCCTACAATGAGCAGTTCTTC. The chain employs TRBV14 and TRBJ2-1; D gene uncertain. Germline V gene sequence: CDR1 SGHDN, CDR2 FVKESK. V lost 1 base and J 0 bases, leaving 13 bases between the germline ends. The CDR3 runs 17 residues.

This clone has ten or more counts. The chain joins TRBV2 to TRBJ2-2; the D gene is possibly TRBD1 (5 bases). The V and J ends lost 7 bases and 2 bases respectively, with 8 bases between them. The V gene's germline CDR1 is SNHLY and CDR2 FYNNEI. CDR3 length: 13 residues. CDR3 nucleotides: TGTGCCAGCACTGGGGCTAACACCGGGGAGCTGTTTTTT. Protein sequence: CASTGANTGELFF.

The chain has TRBV6-5 and TRBJ1-3; a weak D match, TRBD1 (5 bases). CDR1 is MNHEY and CDR2 is SVGAGI in the germline V gene. Trimming removed 0 bases at V and 8 bases at J, with 8 bases between. The CDR3 runs 13 residues. This CDR3 is CASSYSPGDTIYF. The CDR3 DNA sequence: TGTGCCAGCAGTTACTCTCCGGGGGACACCATATATTTT.

About this clone: Within the sample, other DNA sequences also encode this same CDR3. The chain recombines TRBV6-5 with TRBJ1-2; 7 nucleotides agree with TRBD1. The junction had 2 bases not matched to a gene; V was cut back by 0 bases and J by 4 bases. This CDR3 spans 14 amino acids. The germline gives CDR1 MNHEY, CDR2 SVGAGI. The CDR3 coding sequence is TGTGCCAGCAGTTACTCGACAGGGCCCTATGGCTACACCTTC. Amino acid sequence: CASSYSTGPYGYTF.

This chain joins TRBV6-1 and TRBJ1-2; maybe TRBD1 (5 bases). Trimming took off 2 bases at V and 6 bases at J, with 19 bases between the two ends. The CDR3 has 16 amino acids. The germline V gene encodes CDR1 MNHNS and CDR2 SASEGT. The CDR3 region has the DNA TGTGCCAGCAGTGAAAAGATGGGGGGATTTGTCCATGGCTACACCTTC. Protein: CASSEKMGGFVHGYTF.

Only one count was recorded for this clone. This chain uses TRBV14 with TRBJ2-1; 9 bases match TRBD2. The CDR3 consists of 17 residues. With V trimmed by 0 bases and J by 6 bases, 9 bases remained unmatched. The V gene's germline CDR1 is SGHDN and CDR2 FVKESK. The CDR3, as DNA: TGTGCCAGCAGCCAAGATCAAAGGCGGGGGGGCGTCAATGAGCAGTTCTTC. This sequence encodes CASSQDQRRGGVNEQFF.

The chain recombines TRBV6-5 with TRBJ1-3, with TRBD1 as a possible D gene (6 bases). The germline V gene encodes CDR1 MNHEY and CDR2 SVGAGI. The germline V and J ends were trimmed by 6 bases and 5 bases, with 11 bases remaining between them. The CDR3 is 13 residues long. The CDR3 loop reads CASSTDRRNTIYF. CDR3 coding DNA: TGTGCCAGCAGCACGGACAGAAGAAACACCATATATTTT.

The chain links TRBV3-1 (or the pseudogene TRBV3-2) to TRBJ1-6; 7 bases agree with TRBD1. The CDR3 consists of 15 residues. The germline gives CDR1 LGHDT, CDR2 YNNKEL (reference sequence). V gave up 1 base and J gave up 8 bases; unmatched junction bases: 5. CDR3 in DNA: TGTGCCAGCAGCCAAGCCACAGGGGTGGATTCACCCCTCCACTTT. It encodes CASSQATGVDSPLHF.

This clone was seen once. CDR3 loop: CASSLALQGEFF. For the CDR3, the DNA is TGTGCCAGCAGCTTGGCGTTACAGGGAGAATTCTTC. This chain joins TRBV11-3 and TRBJ2-1, with D perhaps matching TRBD1 (6 bases). The germline CDR1 and CDR2 sequences are SGHNT and YENEEA. V was shortened by 3 bases and J by 16 bases, with 16 bases between the two germline ends. This CDR3 region has 12 residues.

The chain couples TRBV2 to TRBJ1-6, with 7 bases aligning to TRBD1. Germline CDR1 SNHLY, CDR2 FYNNEI. The CDR3 covers 14 residues. V lost 7 bases to trimming and J lost 4 bases; unmatched junction nucleotides: 4. CDR3 nucleotides: TGTGCCAGCATCGGGACAGTTTATAATTCACCCCTCCACTTT. This sequence encodes CASIGTVYNSPLHF.

The chain joins TRBV6-5 to TRBJ2-7; TRBD1 might be the D (6 bases). Germline CDR1 is MNHEY and CDR2 is SVGAGI. Trimming removed 0 bases from V and 6 bases from J, with 18 bases in between. The CDR3 contains 16 residues. As DNA, the CDR3 is TGTGCCAGCAGTTACTCGATACAGGGAAGGGGCCGCGAGCAGTACTTC. Amino acid sequence: CASSYSIQGRGREQYF.

This clone came up a few times. The chain recombines TRBV28 with TRBJ1-5; D not certain. The CDR3 contains 13 residues. Per germline, CDR1 MDHEN and CDR2 SYDVKM. With 7 bases removed from V and 4 bases from J, the gap between germline ends came to 11 bases. CDR3 in amino acids: CASTRQLNQPQHF. CDR3 nucleotides: TGTGCCAGCACCAGGCAGTTAAATCAGCCCCAGCATTTT.

This rearrangement joins TRBV7-2 to TRBJ1-5; D possibly corresponds to TRBD1 (6 bases). V lost 5 bases and J lost 4, with 9 bases in between. CDR1 and CDR2 from the germline V gene are SGHTA and FQGNSA. This CDR3 is 13 amino acids long. The CDR3 coding sequence is TGTGCCAGCAGCCCCGGACAGAATCAGCCCCAGCATTTT. This translates into CASSPGQNQPQHF.

The chain uses TRBV7-6 and TRBJ1-1, with a possible D match to TRBD1 (5 bases). The CDR3 extends over 15 amino acids. The ends were cut back, 1 base at V and 3 bases at J, with 12 bases in the middle. Germline CDR1 is SGHVS and CDR2 is FNYEAQ. For the CDR3, the DNA is TGTGCCAGCAGCTTAGATAAGGCAGGGCACACTGAAGCTTTCTTT. Protein sequence: CASSLDKAGHTEAFF.

The rearrangement uses TRBV10-1 and TRBJ2-3; D is undetermined. Trimming removed 8 bases from V and 1 base from J, with 7 bases in between. The CDR3 is made up of 12 amino acids. Germline V lookup: CDR1 WNHNN, CDR2 SYGVQD (reference sequence). The CDR3 sequence is CASGTGTDTQYF. DNA of the CDR3: TGCGCCAGCGGTACAGGCACAGATACGCAGTATTTT.

The chain is built from TRBV10-3 and TRBJ1-2; TRBD1 aligns across 10 bases. Trimming cost V 4 bases and J 3 bases; bases outside gene matches: 2. Per the germline V gene, CDR1 is ENHRY and CDR2 is SYGVKD. There are 14 residues in the CDR3. The CDR3 is CAISATGGDYGYTF. As DNA, the CDR3 is TGTGCCATCAGTGCGACAGGGGGCGACTATGGCTACACCTTC.

The V gene is TRBV15, the J gene TRBJ2-2; unclear D gene. This CDR3 spans 17 amino acids. Germline V lookup: CDR1 LNHNV, CDR2 YYDKDF (reference sequence). Deletions cut 0 bases from V and 1 base from J, with 12 bases between. The DNA of the CDR3 is TGTGCCACCAGCAGAGATAGTAACAGACGGAACACCGGGGAGCTGTTTTTT. The encoded protein is CATSRDSNRRNTGELFF.

This chain links TRBV2 with TRBJ1-1; weak D call: TRBD1 (5 bases). The CDR3 length is 11 residues. The germline CDR1 and CDR2 sequences are SNHLY and FYNNEI. Trimming stripped 5 bases from V and 8 bases from J, with 9 bases between. CDR3 sequence (DNA): TGTGCCAGCAGTCAAACAGGAGAAGCTTTCTTT. Protein product: CASSQTGEAFF. Combining the CDR3 with reference TRBV2 and TRBJ1-1 gives the whole variable domain EPEVTQTPSHQVTQMGQEVILRCVPISNHLYFYWYRQILGQKVEFLVSFYNNEISEKSEIFDDQFSVERPDGSNFTLKIRSTKLEDSAMYFCASSQTGEAFFGQGTRLTVV.

The chain joins TRBV5-1 to TRBJ2-1; 8 nucleotides match TRBD2. Losses at the gene ends were 0 bases for V and 10 bases for J; bases not matched to a gene: 6. CDR1 is SGHRS, CDR2 YFSETQ, per germline. The CDR3 length is 14 residues. The DNA of the CDR3 is TGCGCCAGCAGCTTGGAAGCCCGGGGGGGAGAGCAGTTCTTC. Translated: CASSLEARGGEQFF.

The V call is TRBV11-3, the J call TRBJ2-7, with a weak D call TRBD2 (5 bases). There are 14 residues in the CDR3. V was shortened by 7 bases and J by 2 bases, with 15 bases between the two germline ends. The germline V gene has CDR1 SGHNT and CDR2 YENEEA. The DNA for the CDR3 is TGTGCCAGCACCCATATCGGGAAAACCTACGAGCAGTACTTC. This encodes CASTHIGKTYEQYF.

A few counts support this clone. CDR3 nucleotides: TGTGCCAGCAGCGTAGTTCCCGGGACAGGGGGCCCTGGAAACACCATATATTTT. This codes for CASSVVPGTGGPGNTIYF. The gene calls are TRBV9 and TRBJ1-3; TRBD1 agrees at 12 bases. Germline trimming cut 0 bases from V and 2 bases from J; bases unmatched to any gene: 6. Germline V CDR1 and CDR2: SGDLS, YYNGEE. This CDR3 has 18 residues.

This clone was counted a few times. The chain is built from TRBV15 and TRBJ1-1, with D maybe TRBD1 (6 bases). CDR3 length equals 15 residues. Trimming left V 9 bases short and J 6 bases short, with 23 bases between. The V gene's germline CDR1 is LNHNV and CDR2 YYDKDF (reference sequence). This CDR3 reads CATEQGWRPWAEAFF. For the CDR3, the DNA is TGTGCCACGGAACAGGGCTGGAGACCCTGGGCTGAAGCTTTCTTT.

This sequence joins TRBV19 and TRBJ2-7; possibly TRBD1 for D (6 bases). The CDR3 loop spans 13 amino acids. The ends were cut back, 1 base at V and 2 bases at J, with 6 bases in the middle. CDR1 LNHDA and CDR2 SQIVND come from the germline V gene (reference sequence). CDR3 bases: TGTGCCAGTAGTATAGGGACAGCCTACGAGCAGTACTTC. Translation: CASSIGTAYEQYF.

This CDR3 is CASSTGIVKNIQYF. The CDR3, as DNA: TGTGCCAGCAGCACGGGGATTGTCAAAAACATTCAGTACTTC. The V gene is TRBV2, the J gene TRBJ2-4; weak D call: TRBD2 (5 bases). The germline V gene has CDR1 SNHLY and CDR2 FYNNEI. This CDR3 has 14 residues. V shed 6 bases and J shed 3 bases, with 12 bases lying between them.

This clone has just one count. The gene calls are TRBV5-1 and TRBJ1-3, with 8 bases lining up with TRBD1. The CDR3 contains 17 residues. Germline V gene data show CDR1 as SGHRS and CDR2 as YFSETQ. V was clipped by 4 bases and J by 1 base; unmatched bases: 10. The CDR3 bases are TGCGCCAGCAGCCCTTCCGGGACAGGCGATTCTGGAAACACCATATATTTT. Protein: CASSPSGTGDSGNTIYF. Full variable domain (rest looked up from reference TRBV5-1 and TRBJ1-3): KAGVTQTPRYLIKTRGQQVTLSCSPISGHRSVSWYQQTPGQGLQFLFEYFSETQRNKGNFPGRFSGRQFSNSRSEMNVSTLELGDSALYLCASSPSGTGDSGNTIYFGEGSWLTVV.

About this clone: Additional DNA sequences in this sample encode the identical CDR3. The V gene is TRBV10-3, the J gene TRBJ1-3; 9 bases line up with TRBD1. Germline V gives CDR1 ENHRY, CDR2 SYGVKD. CDR3 size: 15 residues. V shed 3 bases and J 4 bases; nucleotides not matched to a gene: 4. CDR3 coding DNA: TGTGCCATCAGTGATACAGGGGGCTCCGGAAACACCATATATTTT. Translated: CAISDTGGSGNTIYF.